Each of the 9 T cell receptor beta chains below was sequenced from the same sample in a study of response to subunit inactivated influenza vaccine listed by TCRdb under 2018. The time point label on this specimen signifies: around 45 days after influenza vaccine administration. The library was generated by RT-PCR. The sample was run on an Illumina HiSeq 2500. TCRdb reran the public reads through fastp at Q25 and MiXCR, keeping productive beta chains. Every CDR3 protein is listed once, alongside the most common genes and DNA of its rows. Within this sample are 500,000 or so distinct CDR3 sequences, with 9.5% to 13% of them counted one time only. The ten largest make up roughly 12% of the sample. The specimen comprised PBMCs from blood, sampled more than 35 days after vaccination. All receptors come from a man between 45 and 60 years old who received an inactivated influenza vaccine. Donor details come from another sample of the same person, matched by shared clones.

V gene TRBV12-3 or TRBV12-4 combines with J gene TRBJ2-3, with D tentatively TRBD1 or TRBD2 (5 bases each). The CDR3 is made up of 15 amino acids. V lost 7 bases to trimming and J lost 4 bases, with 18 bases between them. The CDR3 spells CASTPRGASADTQYF. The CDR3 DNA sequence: TGTGCCAGCACTCCTAGGGGAGCCAGCGCAGATACGCAGTATTTT.

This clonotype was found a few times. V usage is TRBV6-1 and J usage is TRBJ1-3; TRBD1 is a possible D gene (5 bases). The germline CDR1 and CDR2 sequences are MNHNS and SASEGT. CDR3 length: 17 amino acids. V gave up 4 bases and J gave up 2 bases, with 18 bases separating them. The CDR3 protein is CASSASGEGLTGNTIYF. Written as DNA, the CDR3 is TGTGCCAGCAGTGCCTCGGGGGAAGGACTGACTGGAAACACCATATATTTT.

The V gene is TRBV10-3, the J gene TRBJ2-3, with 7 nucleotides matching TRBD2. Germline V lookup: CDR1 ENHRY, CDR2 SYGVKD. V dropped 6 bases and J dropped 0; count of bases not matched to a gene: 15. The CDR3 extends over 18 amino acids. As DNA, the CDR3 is TGTGCCATCAGCCTTTCCATCAGTCCTAGCGGCAGCACAGATACGCAGTATTTT. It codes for CAISLSISPSGSTDTQYF.

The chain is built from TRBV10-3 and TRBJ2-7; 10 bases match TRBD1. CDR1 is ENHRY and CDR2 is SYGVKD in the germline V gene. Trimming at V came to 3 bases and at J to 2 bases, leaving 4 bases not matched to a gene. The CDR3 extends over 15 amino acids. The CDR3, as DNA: TGTGCCATCAGTGATTTGGACAGGGGGGCCTACGAGCAGTACTTC. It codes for CAISDLDRGAYEQYF.

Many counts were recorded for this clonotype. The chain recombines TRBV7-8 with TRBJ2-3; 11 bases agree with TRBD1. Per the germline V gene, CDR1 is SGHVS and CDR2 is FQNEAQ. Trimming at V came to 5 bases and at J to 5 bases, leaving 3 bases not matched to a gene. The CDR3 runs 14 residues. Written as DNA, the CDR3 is TGTGCCAGCAGCCTGGACAGGGGGCGAGATACGCAGTATTTT. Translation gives CASSLDRGRDTQYF.

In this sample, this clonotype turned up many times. The CDR3 DNA sequence: TGTGCCACCGGGCGGAGAAGCACAGATACGCAGTATTTT. Protein sequence: CATGRRSTDTQYF. The chain joins TRBV15 to TRBJ2-3, with no clear D. Germline V gene lookup returns CDR1 LNHNV and CDR2 YYDKDF (reference sequence). Trimming left V 8 bases short and J 0 bases short, with 9 bases between. The CDR3 has 13 amino acids.

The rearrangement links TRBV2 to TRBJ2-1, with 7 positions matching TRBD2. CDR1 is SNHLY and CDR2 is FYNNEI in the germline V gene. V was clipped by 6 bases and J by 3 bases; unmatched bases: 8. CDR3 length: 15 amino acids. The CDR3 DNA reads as TGTGCCAGCAGGGGAGGGAGCGGGGACTACAATGAGCAGTTCTTC. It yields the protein CASRGGSGDYNEQFF.

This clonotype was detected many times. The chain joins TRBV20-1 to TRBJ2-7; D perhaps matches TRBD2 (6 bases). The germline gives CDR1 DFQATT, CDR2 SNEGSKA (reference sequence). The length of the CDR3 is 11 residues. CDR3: CSASGLYEQYF. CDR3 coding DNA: TGCAGCGCCTCGGGACTCTACGAGCAGTACTTC.

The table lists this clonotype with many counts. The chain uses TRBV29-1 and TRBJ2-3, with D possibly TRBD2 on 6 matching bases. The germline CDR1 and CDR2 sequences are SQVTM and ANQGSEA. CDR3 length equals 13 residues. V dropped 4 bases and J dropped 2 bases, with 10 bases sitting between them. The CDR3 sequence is CSVAGGTTDTQYF. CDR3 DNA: TGCAGCGTTGCAGGCGGGACCACAGATACGCAGTATTTT.